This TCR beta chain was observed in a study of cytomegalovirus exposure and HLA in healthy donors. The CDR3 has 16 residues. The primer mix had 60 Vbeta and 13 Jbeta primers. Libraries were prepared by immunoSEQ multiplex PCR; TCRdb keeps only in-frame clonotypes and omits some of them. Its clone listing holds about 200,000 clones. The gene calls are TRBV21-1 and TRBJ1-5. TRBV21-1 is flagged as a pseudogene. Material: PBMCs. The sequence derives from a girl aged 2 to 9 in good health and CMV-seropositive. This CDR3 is CASSARWWGLNQPQHF. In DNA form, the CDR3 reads TGTGCCAGCAGCGCCCGATGGTGGGGACTCAATCAGCCCCAGCATTTT.